This T cell receptor beta chain was profiled in a study of cytomegalovirus exposure and HLA in healthy donors. Method: immunoSEQ multiplex PCR; TCRdb's copy keeps in-frame clones and lacks some. Among about 110,000 clones, 90% to 96% were seen once, and the ten largest hold 0.67%. This clone has a handful of counts. The TCR sequence derives from a woman between 18 and 29 years old in good health and CMV-seronegative. Sequenced material: PBMCs.

Written as DNA, the CDR3 is TGCGCCAGCAGCCAAGTATCTAGCGGGGCCAACTACGAGCAGTACTTC. Translating it yields CASSQVSSGANYEQYF. The J gene is TRBJ2-7, the V gene TRBV4-1; 9 nucleotides agree with TRBD2. CDR1 and CDR2 from the germline V gene are MGHRA and YSYEKL. The CDR3 loop spans 16 amino acids. With V trimmed by 1 base and J by 3 bases, 7 bases remained unmatched.